A single sample is the source of the 29 T cell receptor beta chains below, sequenced in a study of cytomegalovirus exposure and HLA in healthy donors. Assay used: immunoSEQ multiplex PCR; TCRdb lists only in-frame clones, some missing. The sample records hundreds of thousands of clones, more than 75% being singletons. Sequencing was done on a sample of PBMCs. These receptors were obtained from a man younger than 35 in good health and CMV-seropositive.

The chain combines TRBV4-1 with TRBJ2-2, with 9 bases matching TRBD2. The germline CDR1 and CDR2 sequences are MGHRA and YSYEKL. This CDR3 is 16 amino acids long. J gave up 4 bases and V 2 bases, and 5 bases lay outside the gene matches. As DNA, the CDR3 is TGCGCCAGCAGCCAACCCAGCGGGAGGACCACCGGGGAGCTGTTTTTT. Protein: CASSQPSGRTTGELFF.

The chain couples TRBV6-5 to TRBJ2-1, with TRBD1 identical over 9 bases. Germline V gene data show CDR1 as MNHEY and CDR2 as SVGAGI. With V trimmed by 7 bases and J by 6 bases, 4 bases remained unmatched. CDR3 length: 13 amino acids. The CDR3 sequence is CASTKTGGNEQFF. CDR3 bases: TGTGCCAGCACTAAGACAGGGGGCAATGAGCAGTTCTTC.

V usage is TRBV14 and J usage is TRBJ2-7; possibly TRBD2 for D (6 bases). This CDR3 comprises 15 residues. Germline CDR1 and CDR2: SGHDN and FVKESK. Trimming left V 0 bases short and J 2 bases short, with 11 bases between. Here the CDR3 DNA reads TGTGCCAGCAGCCAAGATTACGGGAGCCCCTACGAGCAGTACTTC. Translated: CASSQDYGSPYEQYF. Full variable domain (outside the CDR3, taken from reference TRBV14 and TRBJ2-7): EAGVTQFPSHSVIEKGQTVTLRCDPISGHDNLYWYRRVMGKEIKFLLHFVKESKQDESGMPNNRFLAERTGGTYSTLKVQPAELEDSGVYFCASSQDYGSPYEQYFGPGTRLTVT.

The V and J genes are TRBV2 and TRBJ1-1, with a weak D call TRBD1 (6 bases). The CDR3 is 16 residues long. V was clipped by 2 bases and J by 1 base, with 14 bases between them. The germline V gene has CDR1 SNHLY and CDR2 FYNNEI. CDR3 in amino acids: CASSERGGPSNTEAFF. As DNA, the CDR3 is TGTGCCAGCAGTGAACGGGGGGGGCCTTCGAACACTGAAGCTTTCTTT.

The chain recombines TRBV7-6 with TRBJ2-5; tentatively, D is TRBD2 (6 bases). Germline V gene sequence: CDR1 SGHVS, CDR2 FNYEAQ. V shed 4 bases and J shed 4 bases, with 19 bases lying between them. The CDR3 runs 16 residues. In DNA form, the CDR3 reads TGTGCCAGCAGCTCCGGGACTGATTGGCAAAGAGAGACCCAGTACTTC. As protein: CASSSGTDWQRETQYF.

The chain carries TRBV6-1 and TRBJ2-7, with D hard to call. CDR1 is MNHNS and CDR2 is SASEGT in the germline V gene. Trimming took off 6 bases at V and 3 bases at J, with 9 bases between the two ends. The length of the CDR3 is 12 residues. Here the CDR3 DNA reads TGTGCCAGCAGGGAATCAGACTACGAGCAGTACTTC. Amino acid sequence: CASRESDYEQYF.

This clone was seen only once. The chain uses TRBV27 and TRBJ2-6; D is ambiguous. Looked up from germline, CDR1 is MNHEY and CDR2 is SMNVEV (reference sequence). The CDR3 covers 18 residues. Trimming stripped 5 bases from V and 0 bases from J, with 17 bases between. Here the CDR3 DNA reads TGTGCCAGCAGTCCGAACCCTGGCCTTCTCTCTGGGGCCAACGTCCTGACTTTC. Its protein is CASSPNPGLLSGANVLTF.

DNA of the CDR3: TGTGCCAGCAGTAAGGACCTCTCCTACGAGCAGTACTTC. Translating it yields CASSKDLSYEQYF. This chain uses TRBV2 with TRBJ2-7; D uncertain. The V end lost 5 bases, the J end lost 0 bases, and 8 bases lay between the germline ends. CDR3 length: 13 amino acids. CDR1 is SNHLY and CDR2 is FYNNEI in the germline V gene.

The chain combines TRBV11-2 with TRBJ2-7; 8 bases line up with TRBD2. The V and J ends lost 4 bases and 5 bases, in that order; junction bases with no gene match: 4. Germline V gene data show CDR1 as SGHAT and CDR2 as FQNNGV. This CDR3 is 13 amino acids long. The CDR3 loop reads CASSWTSWHEQYF. The CDR3 DNA is TGTGCCAGCAGCTGGACTAGCTGGCACGAGCAGTACTTC. The full variable domain, its missing parts supplied by reference TRBV11-2 and TRBJ2-7, is EAGVAQSPRYKIIEKRQSVAFWCNPISGHATLYWYQQILGQGPKLLIQFQNNGVVDDSQLPKDRFSAERLKGVDSTLKIQPAKLEDSAVYLCASSWTSWHEQYFGPGTRLTVT.

V usage is TRBV10-3 and J usage is TRBJ2-4; D may be TRBD1 or TRBD2 (6 bases each). Trimming removed 2 bases at V and 2 bases at J, with 13 bases between. CDR3 length: 16 amino acids. Germline V gene sequence: CDR1 ENHRY, CDR2 SYGVKD. CDR3 coding DNA: TGTGCCATCAGTGAGAGGAGGGGGGAGTCCAAAAACATTCAGTACTTC. This translates into CAISERRGESKNIQYF.

This chain connects TRBV7-9 to TRBJ2-7; D gene ambiguous. CDR3 length: 11 residues. V gave up 5 bases and J gave up 5 bases, with 7 bases separating them. CDR1 SEHNR and CDR2 FQNEAQ come from the germline V gene (reference sequence). The CDR3 is CASSHSDEQYF. The CDR3, as DNA: TGTGCCAGCAGCCATTCGGACGAGCAGTACTTC.

The chain links TRBV27 to TRBJ2-2; D ambiguous. CDR3 length: 15 amino acids. CDR1 and CDR2 from the germline V gene are MNHEY and SMNVEV (reference sequence). The V end was cut by 7 bases, the J end by 0 bases, with 12 bases between. This CDR3 is CASTWALANTGELFF. The CDR3 DNA follows: TGTGCCAGCACCTGGGCCTTGGCGAACACCGGGGAGCTGTTTTTT.

This clone was counted a single time. This may be a read error, as it is one base from a much larger clone. The sample contains more than one DNA sequence encoding this CDR3. J is TRBJ2-7 and V is TRBV7-8, with D possibly being TRBD2 (5 bases). The CDR3 sequence is 12 residues long. Germline CDR1 SGHVS, CDR2 FQNEAQ. V was trimmed by 5 bases and J by 2 bases, leaving 7 bases between them. The CDR3: CASSPGAYEQYF. As DNA, the CDR3 is TGTGCCAGCAGCCCCGGGGCCTACGAGCAGTACTTC.

V usage is TRBV5-1 and J usage is TRBJ2-2, with 14 positions matching TRBD2. The CDR3 runs to 16 residues. V lost 8 bases and J lost 7; bases outside the gene matches: 10. CDR1 is SGHRS and CDR2 is YFSETQ in the germline V gene. The CDR3 protein is CASAGTSGSRVGELFF. The CDR3, as DNA: TGCGCCAGTGCCGGGACTAGCGGGAGTCGAGTCGGGGAGCTGTTTTTT.

J is TRBJ2-2 and V is TRBV2; 9 nucleotides agree with TRBD2. The V and J ends lost 4 bases and 6 bases, in that order; junction bases with no gene match: 6. Germline assignment: CDR1 SNHLY and CDR2 FYNNEI. The CDR3 has 15 amino acids. CDR3 nucleotide sequence: TGTGCCAGCAGTGGGGTTAGCGGGAGTGCCGGGGAGCTGTTTTTT. As protein: CASSGVSGSAGELFF.

This clone was recorded once. The CDR3 DNA is TGTGCCAGTAGTATACTGGCCTCGAACACTGAAGCTTTCTTT. Its protein product is CASSILASNTEAFF. The rearrangement joins TRBV19 to TRBJ1-1, with unresolved D. V was pared by 2 bases and J by 1 base, with 8 bases between. This CDR3 is built from 14 residues. Germline V gene sequence: CDR1 LNHDA, CDR2 SQIVND (reference sequence).

This sequence joins TRBV15 and TRBJ2-7; 7 nucleotides agree with TRBD2. There are 16 residues in the CDR3. Germline CDR1 reads LNHNV; CDR2 reads YYDKDF (reference sequence). V dropped 4 bases and J dropped 2; count of bases not matched to a gene: 11. As DNA, the CDR3 is TGTGCCACCAGCAAAGGTTCGGGGAGCGGGGCCTACGAGCAGTACTTC. Its translation is CATSKGSGSGAYEQYF.

This clone has only one observation. The CDR3 sequence is CASSLPAGKGSGANVLTF. As DNA, the CDR3 is TGCGCCAGCAGCTTGCCGGCAGGGAAGGGCTCTGGGGCCAACGTCCTGACTTTC. V and J are TRBV5-1 and TRBJ2-6; D might be TRBD1 (5 bases). The ends were cut back, 1 base at V and 0 bases at J, with 14 bases in the middle. The CDR3 extends over 18 amino acids. Germline assignment: CDR1 SGHRS and CDR2 YFSETQ.

This clone was counted between two and nine times. The rearrangement links TRBV6-1 to TRBJ1-2; 10 bases fit TRBD1. The CDR3 loop spans 12 amino acids. J was trimmed by 11 bases and V by 2 bases; bases with no gene match: 2. CDR1 is MNHNS and CDR2 is SASEGT in the germline V gene. The CDR3 nucleotides read TGTGCCAGCAGTGAATTGGACAGGGGGTACACCTTC. Its translation: CASSELDRGYTF.

The chain is built from TRBV30 and TRBJ1-2; a possible D gene is TRBD1 (6 bases). CDR3 length: 12 amino acids. V lost 2 bases and J 4 bases, leaving 8 bases between the germline ends. From germline, CDR1 is GTSNPN and CDR2 SVGIG (reference sequence). The CDR3 protein is CAWSYRVYGYTF. DNA of the CDR3: TGTGCCTGGAGTTACAGGGTCTATGGCTACACCTTC.

The chain links TRBV10-3 to TRBJ2-7; 11 bases line up with TRBD2. Trimming removed 9 bases from V and 4 bases from J; junction bases left unmatched: 8. The CDR3 runs 14 residues. The germline V gene has CDR1 ENHRY and CDR2 SYGVKD. The CDR3 spells CAIHSGRANYEQYF. The CDR3 nucleotides read TGTGCCATTCATAGCGGGAGGGCCAATTACGAGCAGTACTTC.

This clone was seen a single time. This sequence joins TRBV7-9 and TRBJ2-7; no firm D call. V was cut by 1 base and J by 2 bases, with 6 bases left in between. Germline CDR1 reads SEHNR; CDR2 reads FQNEAQ (reference sequence). This CDR3 spans 13 amino acids. The CDR3 bases are TGTGCCAGCAGCTTAGTTCAGACCTACGAGCAGTACTTC. Protein: CASSLVQTYEQYF. The full variable domain, rest sourced from reference TRBV7-9 and TRBJ2-7, is DTGVSQNPRHKITKRGQNVTFRCDPISEHNRLYWYRQTLGQGPEFLTYFQNEAQLEKSRLLSDRFSAERPKGSFSTLEIQRTEQGDSAMYLCASSLVQTYEQYFGPGTRLTVT.

V and J are TRBV6-5 and TRBJ2-2, with D possibly matching TRBD2 (6 bases). V gave up 2 bases and J gave up 5 bases, with 9 bases separating them. This CDR3 region has 14 residues. Germline CDR1 and CDR2: MNHEY and SVGAGI. This CDR3 reads CASSYPGETGELFF. Written as DNA, the CDR3 is TGTGCCAGCAGTTACCCGGGGGAAACCGGGGAGCTGTTTTTT.

This rearrangement joins TRBV11-2 to TRBJ1-1; D perhaps matches TRBD1 (5 bases). This CDR3 has 14 residues. Germline V CDR1 and CDR2: SGHAT, FQNNGV. V was cut by 2 bases and J by 3 bases, with 10 bases left in between. The chain's CDR3 is CASSLTGGDTEAFF. CDR3 bases: TGTGCCAGCAGCTTAACAGGCGGGGACACTGAAGCTTTCTTT. The complete variable domain, with remaining parts taken from reference TRBV11-2 and TRBJ1-1, reads EAGVAQSPRYKIIEKRQSVAFWCNPISGHATLYWYQQILGQGPKLLIQFQNNGVVDDSQLPKDRFSAERLKGVDSTLKIQPAKLEDSAVYLCASSLTGGDTEAFFGQGTRLTVV.

The rearrangement joins TRBV13 to TRBJ1-4; D remains ambiguous. This CDR3 region has 14 residues. Germline CDR1 and CDR2: PRHDT and FYEKMQ (reference sequence). Trimming removed 5 bases from V and 2 bases from J, with 9 bases in between. The CDR3 DNA is TGTGCCAGCAGCAACAGTCTTACTAATGAAAAACTGTTTTTT. It translates to CASSNSLTNEKLFF.

The V call is TRBV2, the J call TRBJ1-2; no firm D call. Germline CDR1 and CDR2: SNHLY and FYNNEI. V shed 7 bases and J shed 1 base, with 22 bases lying between them. This CDR3 spans 17 amino acids. CDR3 amino acids: CASTELLIIIRNYGYTF. The CDR3 region has the DNA TGTGCCAGCACGGAGCTATTGATCATAATCCGTAACTATGGCTACACCTTC.

The chain employs TRBV30 and TRBJ1-4; D uncertain. Per germline, CDR1 GTSNPN and CDR2 SVGIG (reference sequence). With 4 bases removed from V and 9 bases from J, the gap between germline ends came to 9 bases. The CDR3 runs to 11 residues. The CDR3 here is CAWMRTQKLFF. The CDR3 DNA reads TGTGCCTGGATGAGGACGCAAAAACTGTTTTTT.

In its sample, this clone was seen many times. This chain uses TRBV7-2 with TRBJ2-1; D not resolved. Germline CDR1 SGHTA, CDR2 FQGNSA. The CDR3 contains 11 residues. Trimming removed 1 base from V and 9 bases from J, with 4 bases in between. In DNA, the CDR3 is TGTGCCAGCAGCTTAGGGAGTGAGCAGTTCTTC. Its protein is CASSLGSEQFF.

This clone was counted between two and nine times. In DNA form, the CDR3 reads TGTGCCAGCAGTTTAGGTGGACGAACTAATGAAAAACTGTTTTTT. Translated, it gives CASSLGGRTNEKLFF. The rearrangement links TRBV28 to TRBJ1-4; no firm D call. Trimming removed 2 bases at V and 1 base at J, with 8 bases between. The CDR3 covers 15 residues. Germline V CDR1 and CDR2: MDHEN, SYDVKM. The complete variable domain, with remaining parts taken from reference TRBV28 and TRBJ1-4, reads DVKVTQSSRYLVKRTGEKVFLECVQDMDHENMFWYRQDPGLGLRLIYFSYDVKMKEKGDIPEGYSVSREKKERFSLILESASTNQTSMYLCASSLGGRTNEKLFFGSGTQLSVL.